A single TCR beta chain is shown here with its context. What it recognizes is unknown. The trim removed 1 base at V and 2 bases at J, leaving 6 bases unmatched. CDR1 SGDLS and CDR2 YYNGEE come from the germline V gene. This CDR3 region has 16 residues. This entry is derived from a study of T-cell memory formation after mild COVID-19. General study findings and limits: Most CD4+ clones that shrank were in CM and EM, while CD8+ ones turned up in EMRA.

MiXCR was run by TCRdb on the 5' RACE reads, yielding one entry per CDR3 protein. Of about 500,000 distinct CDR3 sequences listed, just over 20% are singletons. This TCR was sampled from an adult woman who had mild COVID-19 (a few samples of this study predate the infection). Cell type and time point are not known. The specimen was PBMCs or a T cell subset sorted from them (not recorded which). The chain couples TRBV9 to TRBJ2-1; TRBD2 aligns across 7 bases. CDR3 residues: CASSVSAGVTYNEQFF. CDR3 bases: TGTGCCAGCAGCGTATCCGCGGGGGTAACCTACAATGAGCAGTTCTTC.